A selection of T cell receptor beta chains follows, all from one sample in a study of cytomegalovirus exposure and HLA in healthy donors. Measured with immunoSEQ multiplex PCR; TCRdb has only the in-frame clones, and not every one. The repertoire table contains around 30,000 clones. The sample was PBMCs. The origin of the receptors is a man aged 25 to 45 in good health and CMV-seronegative. Each CDR3 is given with its conserved first and last residue. A D gene is named only where the DNA matches it firmly.

cdr3_aa	cdr3_nt	d_call	v_call	j_call
CASSWMGGTDTQYF	TGTGCCAGCAGTTGGATGGGCGGGACAGATACGCAGTATTTT	NA	TRBV28	TRBJ2-3
CASSGLAGGLYEQYF	TGTGCCAGCAGTGGACTAGCGGGAGGTCTCTACGAGCAGTACTTC	TRBD2	TRBV6-1	TRBJ2-7
CASSQDQYNEQFF	TGCGCCAGCAGCCAAGATCAGTACAATGAGCAGTTCTTC	NA	TRBV4-3	TRBJ2-1
CASGPYGYTF	TGTGCCAGCGGCCCCTATGGCTACACCTTC	NA	TRBV28	TRBJ1-2
CASSSRFDSIYEQYF	TGTGCCAGCAGTTCCCGATTCGACAGCATCTACGAGCAGTACTTC	NA	TRBV6-5	TRBJ2-7
CACKQDNTGELFF	TGCGCCTGTAAGCAGGATAACACCGGGGAGCTGTTTTTT	NA	TRBV5-1	TRBJ2-2
CASSFLTSGGEQYF	TGTGCCAGCAGCTTCCTAACTAGCGGGGGTGAGCAGTACTTC	TRBD2	TRBV7-2	TRBJ2-7
CASSLDRGNQPQHF	TGTGCCAGCAGTTTAGACAGGGGTAACCAGCCCCAGCATTTT	TRBD1	TRBV28	TRBJ1-5
CASSAIQGYEQYF	TGTGCCAGTAGTGCGATACAGGGGTACGAGCAGTACTTC	TRBD1	TRBV19	TRBJ2-7
CASSPERKADTQYF	TGTGCCAGCAGTCCCGAGCGGAAGGCAGATACGCAGTATTTT	NA	TRBV6-5	TRBJ2-3
CASSNGRESVNEQFF	TGTGCCAGCAGTAACGGTAGAGAATCGGTCAATGAGCAGTTCTTC	NA	TRBV6-5	TRBJ2-1
CASSYSDRLAGYTF	TGTGCCAGCAGTTACTCGGACAGGCTCGCAGGCTACACCTTC	TRBD1	TRBV6-5	TRBJ1-2
CASSPTSGLAKNIQYF	TGTGCCAGCTCACCTACTAGCGGATTAGCCAAAAACATTCAGTACTTC	TRBD2	TRBV18	TRBJ2-4